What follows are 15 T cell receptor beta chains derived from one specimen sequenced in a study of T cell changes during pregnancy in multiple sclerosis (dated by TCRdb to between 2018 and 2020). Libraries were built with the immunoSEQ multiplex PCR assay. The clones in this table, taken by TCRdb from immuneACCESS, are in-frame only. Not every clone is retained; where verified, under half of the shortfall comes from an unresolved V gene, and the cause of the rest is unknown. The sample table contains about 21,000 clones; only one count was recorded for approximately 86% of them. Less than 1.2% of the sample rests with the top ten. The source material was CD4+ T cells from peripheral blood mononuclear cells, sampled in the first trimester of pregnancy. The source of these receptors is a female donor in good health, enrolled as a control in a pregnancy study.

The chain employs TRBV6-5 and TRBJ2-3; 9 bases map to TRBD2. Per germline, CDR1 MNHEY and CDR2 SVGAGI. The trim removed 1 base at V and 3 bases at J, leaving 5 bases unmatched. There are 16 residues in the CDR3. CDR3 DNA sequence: TGTGCCAGCAGTTACTTTGCGGGGGGGTTTACAGATACGCAGTATTTT. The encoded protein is CASSYFAGGFTDTQYF.

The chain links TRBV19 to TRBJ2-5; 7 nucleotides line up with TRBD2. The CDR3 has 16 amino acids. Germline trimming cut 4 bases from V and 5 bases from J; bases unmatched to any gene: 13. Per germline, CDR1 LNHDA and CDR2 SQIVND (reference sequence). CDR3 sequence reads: CASSTRRLALRETQYF. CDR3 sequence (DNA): TGTGCCAGTAGTACTCGAAGACTAGCTTTGAGGGAGACCCAGTACTTC.

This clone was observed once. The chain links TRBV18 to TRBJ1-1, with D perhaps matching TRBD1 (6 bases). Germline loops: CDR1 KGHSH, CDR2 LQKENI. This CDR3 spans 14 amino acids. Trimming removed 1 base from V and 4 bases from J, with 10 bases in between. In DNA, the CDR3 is TGTGCCAGCTCACCACTCAGGGGCGGCACTGAAGCTTTCTTT. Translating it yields CASSPLRGGTEAFF.

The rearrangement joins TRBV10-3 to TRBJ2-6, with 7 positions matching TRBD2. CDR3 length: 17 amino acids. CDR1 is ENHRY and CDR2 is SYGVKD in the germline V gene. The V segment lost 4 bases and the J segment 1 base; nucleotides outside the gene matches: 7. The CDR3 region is CAISGLAAFSGANVLTF. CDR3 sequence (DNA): TGTGCCATCAGTGGGCTAGCGGCTTTTTCTGGGGCCAACGTCCTGACTTTC.

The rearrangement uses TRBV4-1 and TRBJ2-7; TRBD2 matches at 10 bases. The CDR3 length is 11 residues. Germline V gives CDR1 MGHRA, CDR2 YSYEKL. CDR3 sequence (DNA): TGCTCCACTAGCGGGGTCTACGAGCAGTACTTC. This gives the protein CSTSGVYEQYF.

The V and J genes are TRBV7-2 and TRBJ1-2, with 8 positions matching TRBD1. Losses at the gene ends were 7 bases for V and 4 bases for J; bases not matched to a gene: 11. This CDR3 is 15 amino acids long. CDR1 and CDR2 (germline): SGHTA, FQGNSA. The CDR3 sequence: CASTPRQGWAYGYTF. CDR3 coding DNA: TGTGCCAGCACCCCTAGACAGGGGTGGGCCTATGGCTACACCTTC.

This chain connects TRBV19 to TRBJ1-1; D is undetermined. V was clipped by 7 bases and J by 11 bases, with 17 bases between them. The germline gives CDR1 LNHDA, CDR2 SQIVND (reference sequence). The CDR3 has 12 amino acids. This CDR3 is CASNHAPNVAFF. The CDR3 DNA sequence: TGTGCCAGTAACCACGCGCCTAACGTGGCTTTCTTT.

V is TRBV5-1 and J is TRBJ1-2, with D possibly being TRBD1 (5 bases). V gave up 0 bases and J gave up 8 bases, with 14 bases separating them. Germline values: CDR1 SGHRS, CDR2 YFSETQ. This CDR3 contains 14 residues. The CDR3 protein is CASSLAAREVGYTF. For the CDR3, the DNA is TGCGCCAGCAGCTTGGCGGCCAGGGAGGTCGGCTACACCTTC.

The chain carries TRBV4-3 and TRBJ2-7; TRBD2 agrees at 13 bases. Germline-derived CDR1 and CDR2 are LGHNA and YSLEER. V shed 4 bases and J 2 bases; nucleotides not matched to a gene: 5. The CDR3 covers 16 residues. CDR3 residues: CASSPGGLAGTYEQYF. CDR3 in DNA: TGCGCCAGCAGCCCCGGGGGACTAGCGGGGACCTACGAGCAGTACTTC.

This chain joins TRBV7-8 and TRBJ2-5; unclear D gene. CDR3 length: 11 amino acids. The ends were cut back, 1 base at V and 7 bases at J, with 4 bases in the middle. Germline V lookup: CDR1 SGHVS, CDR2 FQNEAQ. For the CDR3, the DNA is TGTGCCAGCAGCTTAGGCGGGACCCAGTACTTC. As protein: CASSLGGTQYF.

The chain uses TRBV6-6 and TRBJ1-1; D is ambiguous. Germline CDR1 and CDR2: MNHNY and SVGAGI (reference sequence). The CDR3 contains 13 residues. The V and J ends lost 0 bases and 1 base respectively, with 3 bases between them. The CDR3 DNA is TGTGCCAGCAGTTACTCGAGGAACACTGAAGCTTTCTTT. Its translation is CASSYSRNTEAFF.

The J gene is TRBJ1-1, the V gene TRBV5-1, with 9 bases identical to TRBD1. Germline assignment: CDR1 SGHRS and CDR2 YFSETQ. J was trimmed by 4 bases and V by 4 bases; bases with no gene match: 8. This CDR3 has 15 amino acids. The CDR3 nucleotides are TGCGCCAGCAGCCCACCGGGACAGGGTAGCACTGAAGCTTTCTTT. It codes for CASSPPGQGSTEAFF. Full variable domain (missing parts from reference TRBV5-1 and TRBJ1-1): KAGVTQTPRYLIKTRGQQVTLSCSPISGHRSVSWYQQTPGQGLQFLFEYFSETQRNKGNFPGRFSGRQFSNSRSEMNVSTLELGDSALYLCASSPPGQGSTEAFFGQGTRLTVV.

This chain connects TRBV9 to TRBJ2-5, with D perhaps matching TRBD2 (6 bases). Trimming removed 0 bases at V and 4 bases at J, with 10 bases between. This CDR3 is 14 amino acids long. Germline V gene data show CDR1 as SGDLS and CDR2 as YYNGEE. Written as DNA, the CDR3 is TGTGCCAGCAGCGTAGCCAGGGAGGCAGAGACCCAGTACTTC. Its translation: CASSVAREAETQYF.

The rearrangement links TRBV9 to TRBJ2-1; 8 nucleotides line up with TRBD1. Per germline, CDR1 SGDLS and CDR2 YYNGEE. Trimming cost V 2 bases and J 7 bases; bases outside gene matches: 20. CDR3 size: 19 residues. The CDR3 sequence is CASSVSGAILSTGGNEQFF. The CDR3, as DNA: TGTGCCAGCAGCGTGTCGGGGGCTATACTTTCCACAGGGGGTAATGAGCAGTTCTTC.

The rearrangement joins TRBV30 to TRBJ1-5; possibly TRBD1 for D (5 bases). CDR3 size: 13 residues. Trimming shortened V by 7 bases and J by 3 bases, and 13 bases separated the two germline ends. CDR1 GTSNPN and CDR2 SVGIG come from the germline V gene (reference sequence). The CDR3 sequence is CASQDSYNQPQHF. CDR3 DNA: TGTGCCTCTCAAGACAGCTACAATCAGCCCCAGCATTTT.